Detailed here is one TCR beta chain. Antigen specificity is unknown. This record belongs to a study of graft-versus-host responses after intestinal transplantation. Overall study context: Every one of the recipients received anti-thymocyte globulin induction and afterwards took tacrolimus and steroids for 3 to 4 years.

Trimming took 1 base from V and 2 from J; bases not matched to a gene: 4. Looked up from germline, CDR1 is MGHRA and CDR2 is YSYEKL. The CDR3 consists of 17 residues. The study's findings and limits: High graft-versus-host to host-versus-graft clonal ratios were found in allografts of patients who had graft-donor T cell macrochimerism.

Clones were sequenced by immunoSEQ multiplex PCR, and TCRdb holds only the in-frame ones, with some missing. The data hold 96,000 or so clones, with 92% observed a single time. The J gene is TRBJ2-3, the V gene TRBV4-1, with 12 positions matching TRBD2. The source of this sequence is a human donor who received an intestinal transplant. The sequencing used unstimulated CD4+ T cells sorted from spleen or lymph node cells, collected before intestinal transplant. The CDR3 DNA reads as TGCGCCAGCAGCCAAGGGGGACTAGCGGGCCTCACAGATACGCAGTATTTT. Its protein is CASSQGGLAGLTDTQYF.